These T cell receptor beta chains were read from a single sample in a study of control samples from healthy donors and cancer patients. Clones were sequenced by immunoSEQ multiplex PCR, and TCRdb holds only the in-frame ones, with some missing. The sample has some 48,000 clones; about 93% are singletons. Input material: PBMCs. These receptors originate from a woman aged 45-59 years with head and neck cancer. CDR3s include the opening cysteine and the closing phenylalanine or tryptophan. D genes are given only for firm matches. Not all rows give a size; the values are once, few, many and, for expanded clones, a class.

V	D	size	J	DNA	CDR3
TRBV6-1	.	once	TRBJ2-5	TGTGCCAGCAGTGATTTCCCTCATGGAGAGACCCAGTACTTC	CASSDFPHGETQYF
TRBV6-2/TRBV6-3	.	.	TRBJ2-5	TGTGCCAGCAGCAACCTCGGAGGGACAGAGACCCAGTACTTC	CASSNLGGTETQYF
TRBV6-2/TRBV6-3	.	.	TRBJ2-3	TGTGCCAGCAGTTCTCGGGGGTTTAGCACAGATACGCAGTATTTT	CASSSRGFSTDTQYF
TRBV12-3/TRBV12-4	.	.	TRBJ1-2	TGTGCCAGCAGTTCTTCTAGTGGCTACACCTTC	CASSSSSGYTF
TRBV12-3/TRBV12-4	TRBD1	.	TRBJ1-2	TGTGCCAGCAGCCTGACAGGGAACTATGGCTACACCTTC	CASSLTGNYGYTF
TRBV5-1	.	.	TRBJ1-1	TGCGCCAGCAGCTTGATGGCAGGATCGGACACTGAAGCTTTCTTT	CASSLMAGSDTEAFF
TRBV5-1	.	.	TRBJ2-6	TGCGCCAGCAGCTTGGGGGGGAACTCTGGGGCCAACGTCCTGACTTTC	CASSLGGNSGANVLTF
TRBV7-2	TRBD2	.	TRBJ2-7	TGTGCCAGCAGCTTGACGGGACTAGCGGGAGCCCGCTCCTACGAGCAGTACTTC	CASSLTGLAGARSYEQYF
TRBV28	TRBD1	.	TRBJ1-2	TGTGCCAGCAGGGATGATAGGACAGGGGGAACTGGTGGCTACACCTTC	CASRDDRTGGTGGYTF
TRBV7-9	.	.	TRBJ1-1	TGTGCCAGCAGCTTAGTAGTTCTGAACACTGAAGCTTTCTTT	CASSLVVLNTEAFF
TRBV3-1/TRBV3-2	.	.	TRBJ2-1	TGTGCCAGCAGCCGTGGGTACAATGAGCAGTTCTTC	CASSRGYNEQFF
TRBV10-1	TRBD1	.	TRBJ1-1	TGCGCCACCAACGACCGGGACAGGGGACAGACCGACACTGAAGCTTTCTTT	CATNDRDRGQTDTEAFF
TRBV7-8	.	once	TRBJ2-5	TGTGCCAGCAGCTTAAAGTTGGGACTCCCCGGGGAGACCCAGTACTTC	CASSLKLGLPGETQYF
TRBV27	.	.	TRBJ1-4	TGTGCCAGCAGTCGGGACGGCCGTAATGAAAAACTGTTTTTT	CASSRDGRNEKLFF
TRBV29-1	TRBD1	.	TRBJ1-3	TGCAGCGCGCTGAGTCGAGGGACAGGGCTTAACTCTGGAAACACCATATATTTT	CSALSRGTGLNSGNTIYF
TRBV7-8	.	.	TRBJ2-7	TGTGCCAGCAGTTACCGGGACGGGGGATACGAGCAGTACTTC	CASSYRDGGYEQYF
TRBV18	.	.	TRBJ1-1	TGTGCCAGCTCCCCCACGACAGGCCCGGAGGCTTTCTTT	CASSPTTGPEAFF
TRBV5-6	TRBD1	.	TRBJ2-1	TGTGCCAGCAGCTTGGAGGGGGGACAGGTCTACAATGAGCAGTTCTTC	CASSLEGGQVYNEQFF
TRBV30	.	.	TRBJ1-1	TGTGCCTGGACGCTGACAGGTGGAACTGAAGCTTTCTTT	CAWTLTGGTEAFF
TRBV30	TRBD1	.	TRBJ2-5	TGTGCCTGGAGTCCCTCAGGGGGTGAGACCCAGTACTTC	CAWSPSGGETQYF
TRBV7-6	.	.	TRBJ1-1	TGTGCCAGCAGCTTAGAACAGACCATGAACACTGAAGCTTTCTTT	CASSLEQTMNTEAFF
TRBV11-2	TRBD2	.	TRBJ2-7	TGTGCCAGCAGCCACCCCGGGACTAGCTACGAGCAGTACTTC	CASSHPGTSYEQYF
TRBV5-1	.	.	TRBJ2-5	TGCGCCAGCAGCTTAGGAGGTAACCAAGAGACCCAGTACTTC	CASSLGGNQETQYF
TRBV6-5	.	.	TRBJ2-2	TGTGCCAGCAGTTTACGTGGGACGTACAGTACCGGGGAGCTGTTTTTT	CASSLRGTYSTGELFF
TRBV7-3	TRBD2	.	TRBJ2-3	TGTGCCAGCAGCCCGGGACTAGCGAGTACAGATACGCAGTATTTT	CASSPGLASTDTQYF
TRBV7-2	TRBD1	.	TRBJ1-3	TGTGCCAGCAGTCCCCAGGGGGCGGGAAACACCATATATTTT	CASSPQGAGNTIYF
TRBV5-5	.	.	TRBJ1-1	TGTGCCAGCAGCCCGGCTGGTCTGAACACTGAAGCTTTCTTT	CASSPAGLNTEAFF
TRBV19	TRBD1	.	TRBJ2-1	TGTGCCAGTAGTACAAGAACAGGGGCCAGCTACAATGAGCAGTTCTTC	CASSTRTGASYNEQFF
TRBV25-1	.	.	TRBJ2-3	TGTGCCAGCAGTGAATATAGCTCCACAGATACGCAGTATTTT	CASSEYSSTDTQYF